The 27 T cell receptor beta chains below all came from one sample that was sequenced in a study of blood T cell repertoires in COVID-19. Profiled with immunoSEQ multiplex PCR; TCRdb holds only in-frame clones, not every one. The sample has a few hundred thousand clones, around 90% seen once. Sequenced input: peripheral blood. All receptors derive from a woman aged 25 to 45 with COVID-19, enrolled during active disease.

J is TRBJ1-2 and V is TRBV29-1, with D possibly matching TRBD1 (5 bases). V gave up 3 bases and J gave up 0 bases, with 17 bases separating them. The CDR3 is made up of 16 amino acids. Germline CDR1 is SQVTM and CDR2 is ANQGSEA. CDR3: CSVDRTDSRANYGYTF. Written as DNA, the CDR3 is TGCAGCGTTGATAGAACCGACAGCCGAGCTAACTATGGCTACACCTTC.

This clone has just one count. The CDR3 DNA reads TGTGCCAGCAGTACCCCGACAGGGCGCGACGAGCAGTACTTC. Its protein is CASSTPTGRDEQYF. The J gene is TRBJ2-7, the V gene TRBV2; TRBD1 matches at 7 bases. Germline CDR1 reads SNHLY; CDR2 reads FYNNEI. With 5 bases clipped from V and 5 bases from J, the junction kept 9 bases outside the gene matches. The length of the CDR3 is 14 residues.

Here the CDR3 reads CASSDSASGFGGELFF. CDR3 sequence (DNA): TGTGCCAGCAGTGACTCGGCTAGCGGGTTCGGTGGGGAGCTGTTTTTT. V usage is TRBV6-4 and J usage is TRBJ2-2; TRBD2 matches 8 bases. CDR1 and CDR2 (germline): MRHNA, SNTAGT. There are 16 residues in the CDR3. V lost 0 bases to trimming and J lost 8 bases; unmatched junction nucleotides: 8.

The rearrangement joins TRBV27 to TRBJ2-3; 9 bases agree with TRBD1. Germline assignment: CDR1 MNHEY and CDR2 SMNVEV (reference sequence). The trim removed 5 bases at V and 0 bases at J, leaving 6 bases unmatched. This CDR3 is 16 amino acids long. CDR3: CASSRPGQGSTDTQYF. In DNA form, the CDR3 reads TGTGCCAGCAGTCGTCCGGGACAGGGAAGCACAGATACGCAGTATTTT.

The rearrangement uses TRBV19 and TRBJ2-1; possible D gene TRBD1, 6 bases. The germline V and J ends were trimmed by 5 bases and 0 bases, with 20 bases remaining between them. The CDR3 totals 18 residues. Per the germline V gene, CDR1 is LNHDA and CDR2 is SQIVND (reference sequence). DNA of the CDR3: TGTGCCAGTAGTGATTTTCGGGACACCCGGGGCTCCTACAATGAGCAGTTCTTC. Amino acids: CASSDFRDTRGSYNEQFF.

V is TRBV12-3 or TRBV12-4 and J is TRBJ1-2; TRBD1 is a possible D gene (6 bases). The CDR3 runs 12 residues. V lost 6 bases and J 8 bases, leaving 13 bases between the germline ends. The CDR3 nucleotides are TGTGCCAGCAGCCCCGCAGGGGTCGGCTACACCTTC. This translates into CASSPAGVGYTF.

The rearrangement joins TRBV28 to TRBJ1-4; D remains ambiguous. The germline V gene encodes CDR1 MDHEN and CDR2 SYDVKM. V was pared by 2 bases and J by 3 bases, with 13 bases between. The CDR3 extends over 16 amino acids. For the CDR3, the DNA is TGTGCCAGCAGTTTAATCGGGGTAGGGCCTAATGAAAAACTGTTTTTT. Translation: CASSLIGVGPNEKLFF.

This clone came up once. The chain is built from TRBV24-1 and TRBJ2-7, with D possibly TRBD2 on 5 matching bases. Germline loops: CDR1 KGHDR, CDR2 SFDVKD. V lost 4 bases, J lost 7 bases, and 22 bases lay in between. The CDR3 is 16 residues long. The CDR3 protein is CATSDPTSPGSLEQYF. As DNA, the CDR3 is TGTGCCACCAGTGACCCGACATCCCCGGGATCCCTAGAGCAGTACTTC.

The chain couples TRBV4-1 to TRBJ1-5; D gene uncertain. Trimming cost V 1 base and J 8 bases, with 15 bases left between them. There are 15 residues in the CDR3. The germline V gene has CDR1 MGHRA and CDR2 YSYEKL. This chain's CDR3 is CASSQVSGTGEPQHF. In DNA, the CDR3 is TGCGCCAGCAGCCAAGTTTCCGGCACCGGGGAGCCCCAGCATTTT.

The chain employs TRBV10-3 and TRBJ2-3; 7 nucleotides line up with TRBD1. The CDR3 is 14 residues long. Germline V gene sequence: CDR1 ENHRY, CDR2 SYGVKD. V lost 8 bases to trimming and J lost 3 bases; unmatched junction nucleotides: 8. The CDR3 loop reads CAIRRNRGTDTQYF. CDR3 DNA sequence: TGTGCCATCCGGCGCAACAGGGGTACAGATACGCAGTATTTT.

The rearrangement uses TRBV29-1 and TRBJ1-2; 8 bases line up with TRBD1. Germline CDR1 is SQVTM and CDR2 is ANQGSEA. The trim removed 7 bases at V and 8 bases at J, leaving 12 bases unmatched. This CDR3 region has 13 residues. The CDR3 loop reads CSAPGQGREGYTF. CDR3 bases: TGCAGCGCCCCAGGACAGGGTCGGGAGGGCTACACCTTC.

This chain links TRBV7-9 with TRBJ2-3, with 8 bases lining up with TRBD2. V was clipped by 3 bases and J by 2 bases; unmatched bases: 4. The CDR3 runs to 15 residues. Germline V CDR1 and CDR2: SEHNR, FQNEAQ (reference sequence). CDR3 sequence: CASSFTSGSTDTQYF. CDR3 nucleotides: TGTGCCAGCAGCTTCACTAGCGGATCCACAGATACGCAGTATTTT.

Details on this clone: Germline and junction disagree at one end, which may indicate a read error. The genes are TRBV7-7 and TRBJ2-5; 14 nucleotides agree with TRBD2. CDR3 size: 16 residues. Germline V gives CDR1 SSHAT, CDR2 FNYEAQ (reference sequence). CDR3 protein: CASSPGTSGSAETQYF. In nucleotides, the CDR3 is TGTGCTAGCAGCCCGGGGACTAGCGGGAGCGCCGAGACCCAGTACTTC.

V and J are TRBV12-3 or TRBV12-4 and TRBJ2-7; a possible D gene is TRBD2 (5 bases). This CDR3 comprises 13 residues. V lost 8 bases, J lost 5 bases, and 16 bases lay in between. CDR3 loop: CASQTRPGDEQYF. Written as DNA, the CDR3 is TGTGCCAGCCAAACTAGACCGGGCGACGAGCAGTACTTC.

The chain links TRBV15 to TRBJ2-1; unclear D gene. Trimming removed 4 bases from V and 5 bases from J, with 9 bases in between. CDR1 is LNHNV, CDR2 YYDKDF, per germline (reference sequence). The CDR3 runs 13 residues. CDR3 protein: CATSTRLNNEQFF. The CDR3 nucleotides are TGTGCCACCAGCACCCGACTGAACAATGAGCAGTTCTTC.

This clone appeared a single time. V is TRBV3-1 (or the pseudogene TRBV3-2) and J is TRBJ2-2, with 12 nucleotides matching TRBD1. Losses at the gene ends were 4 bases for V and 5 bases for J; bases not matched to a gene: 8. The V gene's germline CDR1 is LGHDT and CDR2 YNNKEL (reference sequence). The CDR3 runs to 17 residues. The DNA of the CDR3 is TGTGCCAGCAGCCTTACCGGGACAGGGGGCGAAACCGGGGAGCTGTTTTTT. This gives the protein CASSLTGTGGETGELFF.

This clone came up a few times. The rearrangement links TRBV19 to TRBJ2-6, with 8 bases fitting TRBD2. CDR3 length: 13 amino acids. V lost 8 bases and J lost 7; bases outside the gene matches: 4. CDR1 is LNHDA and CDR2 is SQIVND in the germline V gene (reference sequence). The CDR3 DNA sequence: TGTGCCAGTGCCGGGAGGGAAGCCAACGTCCTGACTTTC. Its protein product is CASAGREANVLTF.

For the CDR3, the DNA is TGTGCCAGCAGCGAAAGAGGACAGGAGGATGAAAAACTGTTTTTT. It codes for CASSERGQEDEKLFF. This rearrangement joins TRBV9 to TRBJ1-4; 7 bases line up with TRBD1. The CDR3 is made up of 15 amino acids. Germline assignment: CDR1 SGDLS and CDR2 YYNGEE. V lost 3 bases and J lost 6; bases outside the gene matches: 8.

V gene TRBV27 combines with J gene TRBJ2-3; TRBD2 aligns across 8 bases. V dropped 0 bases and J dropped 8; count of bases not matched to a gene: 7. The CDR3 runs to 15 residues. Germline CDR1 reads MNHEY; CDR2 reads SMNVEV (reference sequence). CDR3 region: CASSLSLAGPATQYF. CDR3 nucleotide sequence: TGTGCCAGCAGTTTATCGTTAGCGGGACCGGCTACGCAGTATTTT.

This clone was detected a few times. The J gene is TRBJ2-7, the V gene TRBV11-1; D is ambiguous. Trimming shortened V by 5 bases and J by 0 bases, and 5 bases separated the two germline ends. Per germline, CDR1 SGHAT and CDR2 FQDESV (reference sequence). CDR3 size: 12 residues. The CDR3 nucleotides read TGTGCCAGCAGCCCATCCTCCTACGAGCAGTACTTC. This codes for CASSPSSYEQYF.

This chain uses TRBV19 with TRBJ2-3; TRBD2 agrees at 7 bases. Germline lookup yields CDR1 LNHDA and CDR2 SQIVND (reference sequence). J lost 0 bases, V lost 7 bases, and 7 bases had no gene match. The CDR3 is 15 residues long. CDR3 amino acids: CASTRTSSSTDTQYF. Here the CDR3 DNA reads TGTGCCAGTACCCGGACTAGTTCTAGCACAGATACGCAGTATTTT.

CDR3: CASSLGTSAMTYNEQFF. CDR3 sequence (DNA): TGTGCCAGCAGCTTGGGGACTAGCGCCATGACCTACAATGAGCAGTTCTTC. The chain links TRBV5-4 to TRBJ2-1; TRBD2 matches 9 bases. The germline V gene has CDR1 SGHNT and CDR2 YYREEE (reference sequence). The CDR3 loop spans 17 amino acids. V was clipped by 0 bases and J by 2 bases; unmatched bases: 6.

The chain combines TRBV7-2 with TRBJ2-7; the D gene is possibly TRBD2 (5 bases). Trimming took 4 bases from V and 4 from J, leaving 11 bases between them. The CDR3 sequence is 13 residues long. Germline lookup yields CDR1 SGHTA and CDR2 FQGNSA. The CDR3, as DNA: TGTGCCAGCAGCTCGACTGGGAGATACGAGCAGTACTTC. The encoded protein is CASSSTGRYEQYF.

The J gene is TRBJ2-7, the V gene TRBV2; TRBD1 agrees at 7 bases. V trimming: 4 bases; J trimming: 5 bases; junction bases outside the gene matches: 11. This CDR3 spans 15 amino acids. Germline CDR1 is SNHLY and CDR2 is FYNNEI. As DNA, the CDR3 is TGTGCCAGCAGTGCCTCCTTGACAGGGTTCGACGAGCAGTACTTC. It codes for CASSASLTGFDEQYF.

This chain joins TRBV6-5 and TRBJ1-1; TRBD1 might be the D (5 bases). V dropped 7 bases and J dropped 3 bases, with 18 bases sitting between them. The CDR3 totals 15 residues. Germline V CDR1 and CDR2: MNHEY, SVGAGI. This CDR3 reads CASIMSGGTYTEAFF. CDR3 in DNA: TGTGCCAGCATCATGTCGGGAGGGACCTACACTGAAGCTTTCTTT.

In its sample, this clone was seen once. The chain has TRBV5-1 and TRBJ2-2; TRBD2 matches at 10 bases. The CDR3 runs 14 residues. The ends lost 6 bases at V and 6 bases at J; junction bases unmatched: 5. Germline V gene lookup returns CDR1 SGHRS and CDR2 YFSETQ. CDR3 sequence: CASTAGGPAGELFF. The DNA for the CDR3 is TGCGCCAGCACAGCGGGAGGGCCAGCCGGGGAGCTGTTTTTT. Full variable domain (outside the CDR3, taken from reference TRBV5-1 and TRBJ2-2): KAGVTQTPRYLIKTRGQQVTLSCSPISGHRSVSWYQQTPGQGLQFLFEYFSETQRNKGNFPGRFSGRQFSNSRSEMNVSTLELGDSALYLCASTAGGPAGELFFGEGSRLTVL.

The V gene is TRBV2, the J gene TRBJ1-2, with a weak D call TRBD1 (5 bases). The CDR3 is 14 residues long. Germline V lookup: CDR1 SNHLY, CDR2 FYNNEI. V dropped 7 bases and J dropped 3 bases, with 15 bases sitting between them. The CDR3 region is CASNLPGTDYGYTF. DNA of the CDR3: TGTGCCAGCAATCTTCCAGGGACTGACTATGGCTACACCTTC.